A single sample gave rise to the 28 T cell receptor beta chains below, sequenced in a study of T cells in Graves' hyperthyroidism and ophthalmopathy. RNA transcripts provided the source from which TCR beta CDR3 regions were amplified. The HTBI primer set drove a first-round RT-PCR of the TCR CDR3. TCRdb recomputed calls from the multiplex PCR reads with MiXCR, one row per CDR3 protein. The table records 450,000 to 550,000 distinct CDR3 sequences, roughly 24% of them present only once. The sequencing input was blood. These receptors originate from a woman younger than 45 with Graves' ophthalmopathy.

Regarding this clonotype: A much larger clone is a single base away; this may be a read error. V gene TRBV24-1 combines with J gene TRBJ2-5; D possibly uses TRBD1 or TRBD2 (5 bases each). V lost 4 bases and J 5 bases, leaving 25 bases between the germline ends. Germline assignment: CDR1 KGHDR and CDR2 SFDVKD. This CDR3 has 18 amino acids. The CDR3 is CATSEPGRGPSIRETQYF. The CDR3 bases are TGTGCCACCAGTGAGCCCGGCCGGGGACCCTCAATTCGGGAGACCCAGTACTTC.

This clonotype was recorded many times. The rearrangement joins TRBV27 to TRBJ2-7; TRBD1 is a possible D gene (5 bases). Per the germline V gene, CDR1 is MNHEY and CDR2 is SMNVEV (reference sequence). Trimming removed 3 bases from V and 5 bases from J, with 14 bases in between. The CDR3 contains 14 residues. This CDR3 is CASSFQGKYNEQYF. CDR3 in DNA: TGTGCCAGCAGTTTTCAGGGAAAGTATAACGAGCAGTACTTC.

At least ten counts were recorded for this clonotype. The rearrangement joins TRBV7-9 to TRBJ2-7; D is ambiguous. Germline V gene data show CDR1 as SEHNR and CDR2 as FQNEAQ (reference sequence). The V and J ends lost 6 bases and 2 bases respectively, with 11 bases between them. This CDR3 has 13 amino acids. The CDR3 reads CASSPVVAYEQYF. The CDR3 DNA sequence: TGTGCCAGCAGTCCCGTCGTAGCCTACGAGCAGTACTTC. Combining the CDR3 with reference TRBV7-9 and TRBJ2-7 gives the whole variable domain DTGVSQNPRHKITKRGQNVTFRCDPISEHNRLYWYRQTLGQGPEFLTYFQNEAQLEKSRLLSDRFSAERPKGSFSTLEIQRTEQGDSAMYLCASSPVVAYEQYFGPGTRLTVT.

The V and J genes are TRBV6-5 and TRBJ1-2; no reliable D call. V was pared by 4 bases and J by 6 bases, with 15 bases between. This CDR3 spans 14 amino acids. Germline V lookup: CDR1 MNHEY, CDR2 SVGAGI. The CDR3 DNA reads TGTGCCAGCAGTTTGAGGCAATTTCAGGATGGCTACACCTTC. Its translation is CASSLRQFQDGYTF.

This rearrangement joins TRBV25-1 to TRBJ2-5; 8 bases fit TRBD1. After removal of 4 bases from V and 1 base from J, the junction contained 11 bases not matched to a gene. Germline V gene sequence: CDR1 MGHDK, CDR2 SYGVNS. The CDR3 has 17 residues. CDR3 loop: CASSGRGDRRPQETQYF. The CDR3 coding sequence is TGTGCCAGCAGTGGAAGGGGGGACAGGAGACCCCAAGAGACCCAGTACTTC.

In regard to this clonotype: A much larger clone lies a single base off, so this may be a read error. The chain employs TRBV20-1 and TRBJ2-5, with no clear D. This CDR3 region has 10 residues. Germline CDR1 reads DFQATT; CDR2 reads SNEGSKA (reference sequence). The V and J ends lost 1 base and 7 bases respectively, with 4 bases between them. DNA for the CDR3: TGCAGTGCTAGAGCTGCGACCCAGTACTTC. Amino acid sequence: CSARAATQYF.

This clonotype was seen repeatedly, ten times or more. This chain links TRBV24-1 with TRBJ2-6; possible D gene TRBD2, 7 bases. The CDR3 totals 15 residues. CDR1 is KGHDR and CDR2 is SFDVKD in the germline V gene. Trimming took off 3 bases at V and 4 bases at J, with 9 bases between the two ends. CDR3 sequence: CATSDGGAGANVLTF. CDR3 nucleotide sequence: TGTGCCACCAGTGATGGGGGGGCCGGGGCCAACGTCCTGACTTTC.

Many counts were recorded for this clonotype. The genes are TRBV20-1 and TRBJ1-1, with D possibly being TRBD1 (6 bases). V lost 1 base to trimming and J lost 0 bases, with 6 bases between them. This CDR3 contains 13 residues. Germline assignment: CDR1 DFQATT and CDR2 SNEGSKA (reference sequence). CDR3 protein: CSARGTVNTEAFF. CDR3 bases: TGCAGTGCTAGAGGGACAGTGAACACTGAAGCTTTCTTT.

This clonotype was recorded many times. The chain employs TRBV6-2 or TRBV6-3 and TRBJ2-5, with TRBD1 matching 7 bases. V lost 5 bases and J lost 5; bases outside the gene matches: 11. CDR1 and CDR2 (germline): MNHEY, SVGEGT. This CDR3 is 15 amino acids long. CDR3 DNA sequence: TGTGCCAGCAGTCCCTATACAGGGGTATCGGAGACCCAGTACTTC. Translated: CASSPYTGVSETQYF.

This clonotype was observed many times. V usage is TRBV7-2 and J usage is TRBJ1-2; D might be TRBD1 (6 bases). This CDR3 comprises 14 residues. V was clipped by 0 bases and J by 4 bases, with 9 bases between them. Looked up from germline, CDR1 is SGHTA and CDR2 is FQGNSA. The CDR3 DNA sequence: TGTGCCAGCAGCTTAGCAGGGGGTCTCTATGGCTACACCTTC. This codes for CASSLAGGLYGYTF.

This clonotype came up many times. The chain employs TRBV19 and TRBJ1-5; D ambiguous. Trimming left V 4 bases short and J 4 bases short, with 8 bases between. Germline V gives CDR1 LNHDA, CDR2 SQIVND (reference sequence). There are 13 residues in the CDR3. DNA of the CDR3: TGTGCCAGTAGTACCATGGCTAATCAGCCCCAGCATTTT. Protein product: CASSTMANQPQHF.

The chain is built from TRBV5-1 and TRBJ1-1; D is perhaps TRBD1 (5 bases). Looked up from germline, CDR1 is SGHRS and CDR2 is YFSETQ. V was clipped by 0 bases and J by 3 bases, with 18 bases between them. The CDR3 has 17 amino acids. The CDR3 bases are TGCGCCAGCAGCTTGGGGGGGGGAAGTTCGAAGGACACTGAAGCTTTCTTT. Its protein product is CASSLGGGSSKDTEAFF.

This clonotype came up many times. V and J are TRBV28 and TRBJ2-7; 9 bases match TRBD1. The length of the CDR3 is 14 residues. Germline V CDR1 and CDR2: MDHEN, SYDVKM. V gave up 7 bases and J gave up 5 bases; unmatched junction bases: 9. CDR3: CASITGQGVNEQYF. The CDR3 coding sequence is TGTGCCAGCATCACGGGACAGGGAGTCAACGAGCAGTACTTC.

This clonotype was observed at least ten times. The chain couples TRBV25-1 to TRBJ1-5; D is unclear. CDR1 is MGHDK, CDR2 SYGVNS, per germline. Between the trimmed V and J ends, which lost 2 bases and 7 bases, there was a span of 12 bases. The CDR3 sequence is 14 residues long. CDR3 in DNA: TGTGCCAGCAGTGAAGAGGAGGGCGAGCAGCCCCAGCATTTT. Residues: CASSEEEGEQPQHF.

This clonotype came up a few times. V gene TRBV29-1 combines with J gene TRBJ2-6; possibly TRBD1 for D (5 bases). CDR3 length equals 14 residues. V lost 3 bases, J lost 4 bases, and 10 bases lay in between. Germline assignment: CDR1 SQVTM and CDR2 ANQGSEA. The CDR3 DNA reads TGCAGCGTTGACCAGGGTACCGGGGCCAACGTCCTGACTTTC. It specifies CSVDQGTGANVLTF.

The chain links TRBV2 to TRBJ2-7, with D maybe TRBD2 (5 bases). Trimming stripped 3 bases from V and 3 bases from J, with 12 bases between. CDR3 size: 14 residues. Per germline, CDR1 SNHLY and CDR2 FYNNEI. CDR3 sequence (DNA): TGTGCCAGCAGTGAGGCACTAGTTGGCTACGAGCAGTACTTC. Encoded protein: CASSEALVGYEQYF.

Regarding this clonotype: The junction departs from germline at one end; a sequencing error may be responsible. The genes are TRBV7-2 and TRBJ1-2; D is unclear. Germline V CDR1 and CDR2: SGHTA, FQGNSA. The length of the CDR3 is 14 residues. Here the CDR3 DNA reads TGTGCCAGCAGCTTAGGGCAGACTTACTATGGTTACACCTTC. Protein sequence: CASSLGQTYYGYTF.

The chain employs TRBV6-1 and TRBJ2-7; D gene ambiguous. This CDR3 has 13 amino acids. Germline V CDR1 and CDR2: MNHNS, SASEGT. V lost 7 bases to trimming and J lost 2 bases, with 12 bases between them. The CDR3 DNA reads TGTGCCAGCACCAGAACGAATACCTACGAGCAGTACTTC. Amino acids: CASTRTNTYEQYF.

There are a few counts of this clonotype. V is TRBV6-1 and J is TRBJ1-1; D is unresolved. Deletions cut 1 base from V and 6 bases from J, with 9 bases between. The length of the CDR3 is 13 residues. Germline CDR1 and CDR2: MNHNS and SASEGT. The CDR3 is CASSEVGRAEAFF. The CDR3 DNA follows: TGTGCCAGCAGTGAAGTAGGGAGGGCTGAAGCTTTCTTT.

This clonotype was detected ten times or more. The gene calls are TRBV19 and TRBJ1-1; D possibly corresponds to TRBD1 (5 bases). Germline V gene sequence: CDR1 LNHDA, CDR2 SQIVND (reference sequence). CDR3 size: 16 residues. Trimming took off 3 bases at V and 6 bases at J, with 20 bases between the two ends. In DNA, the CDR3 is TGTGCCAGTAGTATTGTTGGGGTCGGAGCGGGGCCTGAAGCTTTCTTT. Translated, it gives CASSIVGVGAGPEAFF.

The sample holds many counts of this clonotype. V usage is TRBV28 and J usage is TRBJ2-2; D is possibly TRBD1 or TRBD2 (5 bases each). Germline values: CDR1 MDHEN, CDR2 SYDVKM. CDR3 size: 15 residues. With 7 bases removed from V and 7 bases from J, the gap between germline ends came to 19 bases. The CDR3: CASTTAARAGGELFF. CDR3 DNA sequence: TGTGCCAGCACCACCGCGGCCAGGGCGGGCGGGGAGCTGTTTTTT.

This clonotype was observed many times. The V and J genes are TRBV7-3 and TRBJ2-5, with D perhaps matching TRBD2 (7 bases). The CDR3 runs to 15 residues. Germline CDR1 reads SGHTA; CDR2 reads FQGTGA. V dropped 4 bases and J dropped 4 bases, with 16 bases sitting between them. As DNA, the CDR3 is TGTGCCAGCAGCTCGGGCGGACTAGGGGGAGAGACCCAGTACTTC. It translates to CASSSGGLGGETQYF.

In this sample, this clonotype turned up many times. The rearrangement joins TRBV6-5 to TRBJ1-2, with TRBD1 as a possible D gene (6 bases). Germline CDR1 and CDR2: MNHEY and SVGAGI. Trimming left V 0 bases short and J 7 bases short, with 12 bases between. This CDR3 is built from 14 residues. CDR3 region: CASSYSRGYTGYTF. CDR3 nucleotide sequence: TGTGCCAGCAGTTACTCCAGGGGCTACACTGGCTACACCTTC.

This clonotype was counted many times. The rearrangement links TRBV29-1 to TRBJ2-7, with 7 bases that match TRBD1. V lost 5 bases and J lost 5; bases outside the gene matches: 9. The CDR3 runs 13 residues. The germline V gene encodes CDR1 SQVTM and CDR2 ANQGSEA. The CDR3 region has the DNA TGCAGCGTTCTTACAGGGGTAGGGGACGAGCAGTACTTC. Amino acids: CSVLTGVGDEQYF.

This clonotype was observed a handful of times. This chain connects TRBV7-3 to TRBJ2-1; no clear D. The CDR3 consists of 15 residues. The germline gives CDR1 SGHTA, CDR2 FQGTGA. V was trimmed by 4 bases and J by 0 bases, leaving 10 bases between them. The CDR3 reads CASSSQPSSYNEQFF. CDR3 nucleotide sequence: TGTGCCAGCAGCTCGCAACCGAGCTCCTACAATGAGCAGTTCTTC.

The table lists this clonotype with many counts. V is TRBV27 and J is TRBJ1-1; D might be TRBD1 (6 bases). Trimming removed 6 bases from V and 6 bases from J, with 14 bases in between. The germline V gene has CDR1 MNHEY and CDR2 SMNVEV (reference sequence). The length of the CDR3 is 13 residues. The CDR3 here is CASRPTGYAEAFF. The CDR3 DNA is TGTGCCAGCAGGCCAACAGGGTACGCTGAAGCTTTCTTT.

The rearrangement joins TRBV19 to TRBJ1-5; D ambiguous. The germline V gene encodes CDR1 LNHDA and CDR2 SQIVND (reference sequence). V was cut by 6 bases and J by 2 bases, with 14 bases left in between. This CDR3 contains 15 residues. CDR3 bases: TGTGCCAGTAGCCCTTGGGATATTGGCAATCAGCCCCAGCATTTT. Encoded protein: CASSPWDIGNQPQHF.

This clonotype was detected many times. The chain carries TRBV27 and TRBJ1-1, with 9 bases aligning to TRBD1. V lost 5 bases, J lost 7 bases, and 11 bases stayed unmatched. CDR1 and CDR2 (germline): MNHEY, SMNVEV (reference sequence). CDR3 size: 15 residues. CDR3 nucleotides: TGTGCCAGCAGTCTCACGACAGGGGGTCTTTTTGAAGCTTTCTTT. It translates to CASSLTTGGLFEAFF.